The source of this T cell receptor (beta chain) is a study of radiation and T cells in renal cell carcinoma. Study results and caveats: In blood, top tumor clones expanded by 2 weeks, shrinking by 4. Without pretreatment biopsies, baseline tumor clonotype presence was undetermined.

Profiled with immunoSEQ multiplex PCR; TCRdb holds only in-frame clones, not every one. The sample records about 150,000 clones, about 85% being singletons. Details on this clone: Its antigen is as yet unknown.

The time point is: baseline pretreatment blood. Treatment described: 15 Gy SBRT to primary tumor, nephrectomy 4 weeks later. Serial blood draws occurred at baseline and 2 and 4 weeks post-SBRT. There are 15 residues in the CDR3. Germline CDR1 reads MNHNS; CDR2 reads SASEGT. The V end lost 4 bases, the J end lost 1 base, and 10 bases lay between the germline ends. The source material was blood, sampled from a patient whose treatment included radiotherapy and nephrectomy. The V call is TRBV6-1, the J call TRBJ2-2; D perhaps matches TRBD1 (5 bases). This TCR derives from a woman in her 70s with renal cell carcinoma. CDR3 sequence reads: CASSGLTVNTGELFF. The CDR3 bases are TGTGCCAGCAGTGGCCTGACAGTGAACACCGGGGAGCTGTTTTTT.